This entry lists 3 T cell receptor beta chains sequenced from one sample in a study of CD8 T cells in Susac syndrome. About 0.5 to 1 ug RNA was reverse transcribed with random hexamers. TCRdb reanalysed the immunoSEQ multiplex PCR reads using MiXCR and keeps one entry per CDR3 protein. The sample includes some 65,000 distinct CDR3 sequences, approximately 94% seen only once; the top ten take less than 0.65%. Sequenced sample: CD8+ T cells from PBMCs. All receptors derive from a human donor with multiple sclerosis.

This clonotype was counted a single time. V gene TRBV4-1 combines with J gene TRBJ1-1, with 8 bases aligning to TRBD1. V lost 3 bases and J lost 3; bases outside the gene matches: 6. Per germline, CDR1 MGHRA and CDR2 YSYEKL. The CDR3 is 15 residues long. CDR3 coding DNA: TGCGCCAGCAGCCAGGCTCCAGGGGGCCACACTGAAGCTTTCTTT. This sequence encodes CASSQAPGGHTEAFF.

V is TRBV12-3 or TRBV12-4 and J is TRBJ1-1, with D unclear. Trimming shortened V by 2 bases and J by 4 bases, and 11 bases separated the two germline ends. This CDR3 region has 14 residues. For the CDR3, the DNA is TGTGCCAGCAGTTTACCCCGACAAGCCACTGAAGCTTTCTTT. As protein: CASSLPRQATEAFF.

This sequence joins TRBV7-9 and TRBJ2-7; 8 bases align to TRBD2. J lost 4 bases, V lost 4 bases, and 6 bases had no gene match. Germline lookup yields CDR1 SEHNR and CDR2 FQNEAQ (reference sequence). The CDR3 totals 14 residues. The CDR3, as DNA: TGTGCCAGCAGCTCTACTAGCGGAGTATACGAGCAGTACTTC. As protein: CASSSTSGVYEQYF.